Listed here are 19 T cell receptor beta chains from one sample, sequenced in a study of T-cell reconstitution after alpha-beta-depleted transplantation in children. A TCRbeta library incorporating unique molecular identifiers was prepared. TCRdb itself ran the PCR reads through MiXCR, one entry per CDR3 protein. The table has about 830,000 distinct CDR3 sequences, roughly 15% seen once. The source was PBMCs, mostly from graft donor cells, collected 360 days after TCRalphabeta/CD19-depleted stem cell transplant. The origin of the receptors is a male patient between 10 and 17 years old who had a stem cell transplant for acute lymphoblastic leukemia, so the T cells may come from the graft donor.

The rearrangement joins TRBV6-5 to TRBJ2-7, with D perhaps matching TRBD2 (6 bases). Germline assignment: CDR1 MNHEY and CDR2 SVGAGI. Trimming removed 0 bases from V and 1 base from J, with 10 bases in between. The CDR3 spans 15 residues. CDR3: CASSYSHGRSYEQYF. The CDR3 bases are TGTGCCAGCAGTTACTCCCACGGGAGATCCTACGAGCAGTACTTC.

This clonotype has a count of ten or more. The genes are TRBV29-1 and TRBJ2-3, with D possibly TRBD2 on 5 matching bases. The CDR3 extends over 13 amino acids. V lost 1 base and J 4 bases, leaving 9 bases between the germline ends. Looked up from germline, CDR1 is SQVTM and CDR2 is ANQGSEA. The CDR3 reads CSVEVVGADTQYF. CDR3 nucleotides: TGCAGCGTTGAAGTTGTCGGGGCAGATACGCAGTATTTT.

The gene calls are TRBV20-1 and TRBJ2-7; D gene uncertain. Germline CDR1 reads DFQATT; CDR2 reads SNEGSKA (reference sequence). This CDR3 spans 11 amino acids. V lost 3 bases and J lost 3, with 6 bases in between. As DNA, the CDR3 is TGCAGTGCTAGGGCAATCTACGAGCAGTACTTC. Amino acids: CSARAIYEQYF.

The gene calls are TRBV7-9 and TRBJ2-7; no definite D call. The CDR3 extends over 15 amino acids. Between the trimmed V and J ends, which lost 1 base and 2 bases, there was a span of 12 bases. CDR1 is SEHNR, CDR2 FQNEAQ, per germline (reference sequence). DNA of the CDR3: TGTGCCAGCAGCTTAGGACGGACGGAACCCTACGAGCAGTACTTC. It encodes CASSLGRTEPYEQYF.

This clonotype was seen a few times. J is TRBJ2-7 and V is TRBV5-1; 10 bases match TRBD2. Germline CDR1 is SGHRS and CDR2 is YFSETQ. V trimming: 0 bases; J trimming: 4 bases; junction bases outside the gene matches: 16. The CDR3 spans 19 residues. The CDR3: CASSLVLAGVSIHRYEQYF. The CDR3 DNA is TGCGCCAGCAGCTTGGTGCTAGCGGGAGTCTCAATCCACCGGTACGAGCAGTACTTC.

V usage is TRBV12-3 or TRBV12-4 and J usage is TRBJ2-1; D is perhaps TRBD1 (5 bases). The CDR3 is made up of 13 amino acids. Between the trimmed V and J ends, which lost 0 bases and 15 bases, there was a span of 15 bases. As DNA, the CDR3 is TGTGCCAGCAGTTTAGCGAGGCAGGGTCTTCTGTTCTTC. Amino acid sequence: CASSLARQGLLFF.

This clonotype was counted a single time. For the CDR3, the DNA is TGTGCCAGCAGCTTCCTTGGGGTCGACACAGATACGCAGTATTTT. This encodes CASSFLGVDTDTQYF. The gene calls are TRBV7-6 and TRBJ2-3; D is ambiguous. This CDR3 contains 15 residues. Germline V gene lookup returns CDR1 SGHVS and CDR2 FNYEAQ. Trimming took off 3 bases at V and 2 bases at J, with 12 bases between the two ends.

In its sample, this clonotype was seen a few times. The chain employs TRBV7-6 and TRBJ2-1; 12 bases are a match to TRBD2. The CDR3 runs to 16 residues. CDR1 SGHVS and CDR2 FNYEAQ come from the germline V gene. The J segment lost 7 bases and the V segment lost 4 bases, leaving 8 bases of the junction unmatched. The chain's CDR3 is CASSSQTSGSKNEQFF. The CDR3 nucleotides are TGTGCCAGCAGCTCCCAGACTAGCGGGAGCAAAAATGAGCAGTTCTTC.

This clonotype was seen a few times. This chain links TRBV29-1 with TRBJ1-1; D is ambiguous. The germline CDR1 and CDR2 sequences are SQVTM and ANQGSEA. The V gene lost 0 bases and the J gene lost 8 bases, with 4 bases spanning the gap. The CDR3 covers 10 residues. CDR3 coding DNA: TGCAGCGTTGAAGACCTAGAAGCTTTCTTT. Protein: CSVEDLEAFF.

This clonotype was seen more than once but under ten times. This chain joins TRBV27 and TRBJ1-3; a weak D match, TRBD1 (6 bases). Germline lookup yields CDR1 MNHEY and CDR2 SMNVEV (reference sequence). The CDR3 consists of 19 residues. V was pared by 1 base and J by 0 bases, with 19 bases between. CDR3 sequence: CASSLYGFTDSRSGNTIYF. DNA of the CDR3: TGTGCCAGCAGTTTATACGGATTTACGGACAGCCGCTCTGGAAACACCATATATTTT.

This clonotype was counted ten times or more. The gene calls are TRBV20-1 and TRBJ2-1; 10 bases align to TRBD2. With 6 bases clipped from V and 5 bases from J, the junction kept 7 bases outside the gene matches. This CDR3 has 14 residues. Germline CDR1 and CDR2: DFQATT and SNEGSKA (reference sequence). This CDR3 reads CSARTSGMNNEQFF. The CDR3 coding sequence is TGCAGTGCGAGGACTAGCGGAATGAACAATGAGCAGTTCTTC.

V gene TRBV15 combines with J gene TRBJ2-1, with D uncertain. The germline CDR1 and CDR2 sequences are LNHNV and YYDKDF (reference sequence). V was cut by 0 bases and J by 7 bases, with 19 bases left in between. This CDR3 is built from 17 residues. The CDR3 sequence: CATSRETSSPRFNEQFF. CDR3 nucleotide sequence: TGTGCCACCAGCAGAGAAACGTCCAGCCCGCGGTTTAATGAGCAGTTCTTC.

This clonotype was seen at least ten times. The rearrangement joins TRBV23-1 to TRBJ2-1, with 14 bases that match TRBD2. TRBV23-1 is labeled an ORF, and its function is uncertain. The V and J ends lost 4 bases and 9 bases, in that order; junction bases with no gene match: 5. This CDR3 is built from 15 residues. CDR3 residues: CASSLGLAGEVEQFF. Here the CDR3 DNA reads TGCGCCAGCAGTCTGGGACTAGCGGGAGAGGTTGAGCAGTTCTTC.

This clonotype was found a few times. This sequence joins TRBV7-2 and TRBJ2-3, with TRBD2 matching 13 bases. With 3 bases clipped from V and 4 bases from J, the junction kept 4 bases outside the gene matches. This CDR3 spans 16 amino acids. Looked up from germline, CDR1 is SGHTA and CDR2 is FQGNSA. DNA of the CDR3: TGTGCCAGCAGCTTGCGGACTAGCGGGAGATCAGATACGCAGTATTTT. Translating gives CASSLRTSGRSDTQYF. Based on the CDR3 plus reference TRBV7-2 and TRBJ2-3, the full variable domain is GAGVSQSPSNKVTEKGKDVELRCDPISGHTALYWYRQSLGQGLEFLIYFQGNSAPDKSGLPSDRFSAERTGGSVSTLTIQRTQQEDSAVYLCASSLRTSGRSDTQYFGPGTRLTVL.

Only a few counts were recorded for this clonotype. The chain combines TRBV7-2 with TRBJ2-2, with a weak D call TRBD2 (6 bases). The CDR3 runs 15 residues. V lost 2 bases to trimming and J lost 5 bases, with 12 bases between them. Germline V CDR1 and CDR2: SGHTA, FQGNSA. CDR3 sequence (DNA): TGTGCCAGCAGCTTACGGGGGACTCATACCGGGGAGCTGTTTTTT. Amino acids: CASSLRGTHTGELFF.

This clonotype was seen repeatedly, ten times or more. V is TRBV27 and J is TRBJ2-7; the D gene is possibly TRBD2 (6 bases). The V gene lost 0 bases and the J gene lost 0 bases, with 9 bases spanning the gap. The CDR3 covers 15 residues. Germline V CDR1 and CDR2: MNHEY, SMNVEV (reference sequence). CDR3 coding DNA: TGTGCCAGCAGTTTATCGAGGGACTCCTCCTACGAGCAGTACTTC. Protein product: CASSLSRDSSYEQYF.

The CDR3 region is CSALGRPYEQYF. CDR3 DNA sequence: TGCAGTGCTTTGGGTCGGCCCTACGAGCAGTACTTC. The chain links TRBV20-1 to TRBJ2-7, with D uncertain. V was shortened by 5 bases and J by 2 bases, with 10 bases between the two germline ends. Germline V CDR1 and CDR2: DFQATT, SNEGSKA (reference sequence). The CDR3 is 12 amino acids.

The chain uses TRBV7-6 and TRBJ2-2, with D possibly TRBD1 on 5 matching bases. The CDR3 runs to 19 residues. The V gene lost 1 base and the J gene lost 3 bases, with 21 bases spanning the gap. Germline lookup yields CDR1 SGHVS and CDR2 FNYEAQ. The CDR3 region has the DNA TGTGCCAGCAGCTTAGTTTGGGATAGGGGATTTTTGGACACCGGGGAGCTGTTTTTT. This gives the protein CASSLVWDRGFLDTGELFF.

This clonotype was seen just once. V usage is TRBV6-5 and J usage is TRBJ2-3, with D maybe TRBD2 (6 bases). V was trimmed by 3 bases and J by 6 bases, leaving 22 bases between them. Germline V gives CDR1 MNHEY, CDR2 SVGAGI. CDR3 size: 17 residues. CDR3 amino acids: CASSYSRLVRVMDTQYF. In DNA form, the CDR3 reads TGTGCCAGCAGTTATTCCCGACTAGTCCGTGTAATGGATACGCAGTATTTT.